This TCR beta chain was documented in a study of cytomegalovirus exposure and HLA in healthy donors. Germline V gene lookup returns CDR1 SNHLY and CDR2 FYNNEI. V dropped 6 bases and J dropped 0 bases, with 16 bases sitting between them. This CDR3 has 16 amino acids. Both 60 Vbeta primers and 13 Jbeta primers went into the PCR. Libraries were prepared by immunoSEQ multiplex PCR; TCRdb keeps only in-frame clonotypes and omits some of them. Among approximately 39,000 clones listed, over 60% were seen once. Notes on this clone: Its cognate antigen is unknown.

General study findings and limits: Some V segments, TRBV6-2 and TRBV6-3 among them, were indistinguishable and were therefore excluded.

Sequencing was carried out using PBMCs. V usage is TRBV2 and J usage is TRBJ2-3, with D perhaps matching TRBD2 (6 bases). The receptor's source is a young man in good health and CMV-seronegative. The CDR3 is CASREWGGKSTDTQYF. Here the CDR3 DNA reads TGTGCCAGCAGAGAATGGGGCGGGAAGAGCACAGATACGCAGTATTTT.